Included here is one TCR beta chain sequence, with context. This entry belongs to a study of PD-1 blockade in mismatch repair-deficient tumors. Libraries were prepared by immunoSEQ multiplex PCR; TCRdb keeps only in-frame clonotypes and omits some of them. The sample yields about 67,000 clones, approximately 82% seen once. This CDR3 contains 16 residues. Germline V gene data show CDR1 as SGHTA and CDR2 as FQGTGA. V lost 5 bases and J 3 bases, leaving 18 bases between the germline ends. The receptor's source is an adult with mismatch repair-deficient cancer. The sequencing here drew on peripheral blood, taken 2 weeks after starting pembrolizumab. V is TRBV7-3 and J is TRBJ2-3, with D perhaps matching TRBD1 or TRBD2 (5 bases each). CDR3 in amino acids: CASSVSGGSRTDTQYF. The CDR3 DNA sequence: TGTGCCAGCAGCGTTTCTGGGGGATCCAGGACAGATACGCAGTATTTT. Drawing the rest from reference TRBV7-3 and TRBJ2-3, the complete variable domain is GAGVSQTPSNKVTEKGKYVELRCDPISGHTALYWYRQSLGQGPEFLIYFQGTGAADDSGLPNDRFFAVRPEGSVSTLKIQRTERGDSAVYLCASSVSGGSRTDTQYFGPGTRLTVL.